This TCR beta chain was profiled in a study of circulating and synovial CD4+ cells in juvenile arthritis. General study findings and limits: These repertoires were less diverse than bulk blood CD4 repertoires.

Samples derive from patients with active juvenile idiopathic arthritis. Germline V CDR1 and CDR2: SGHRS, YFSETQ. With 0 bases removed from V and 0 bases from J, the gap between germline ends came to 7 bases. This CDR3 contains 14 residues. Sequencing was performed with immunoSEQ multiplex PCR; in TCRdb, only in-frame clones are kept and a portion is missing. The sample contains tens of thousands of clones, roughly 94% of which appear only once. Remarks on this clone: Its antigen is currently unknown.

The chain has TRBV5-1 and TRBJ2-7; a possible D gene is TRBD1 (6 bases). Sequencing input: CD4+ T cells from blood. The sequence was collected from a human donor with juvenile idiopathic arthritis. Here the CDR3 reads CASSLGTVSYEQYF. In nucleotides, the CDR3 is TGCGCCAGCAGCTTGGGGACAGTCTCCTACGAGCAGTACTTC.